This entry features one T cell receptor (beta chain) sequence. Antigen: not known. Each CDR3 protein is one row after TCRdb ran MiXCR on the 5' RACE reads. The sample lists hundreds of thousands of distinct CDR3 sequences; 13% to 15% were seen once. CDR3 length equals 14 residues. Germline V CDR1 and CDR2: GTSNPN, SVGIG (reference sequence). V dropped 0 bases and J dropped 4 bases, with 13 bases sitting between them. The sample is drawn from a study of T-cell memory formation after mild COVID-19. Study-wide results and limits: SARS-CoV-2 specificity was not confirmed for second-wave clones peaking on day 37. The appearance of some responding clones in pre-infection memory suggested that cross-reactive memory joined.

The clonotype was recovered from a man aged 18 to 29 who had mild COVID-19 (a few samples of this study predate the infection). Cell type and time point are not known. Sequenced sample: PBMCs or a T cell subset sorted from them (not recorded which). This chain uses TRBV30 with TRBJ2-7, with D perhaps TRBD1 (6 bases). The CDR3 nucleotides are TGTGCCTGGAGTGTTTACAGGGCAAAGTACGAGCAGTACTTC. Its protein product is CAWSVYRAKYEQYF. The variable domain in full, completed from reference TRBV30 and TRBJ2-7, reads SQTIHQWPATLVQPVGSPLSLECTVEGTSNPNLYWYRQAAGRGLQLLFYSVGIGQISSEVPQNLSASRPQDRQFILSSKKLLLSDSGFYLCAWSVYRAKYEQYFGPGTRLTVT.